The clone carrying this T cell receptor (beta chain) appeared many times. Germline loops: CDR1 SGHNT, CDR2 YYREEE (reference sequence). CDR3 length: 16 amino acids. Trimming took 5 bases from V and 2 from J; bases not matched to a gene: 12. The data belong to a study of T cell responses to AZD1222 COVID-19 vaccine. Clones were read by immunoSEQ multiplex PCR, and TCRdb kept only the in-frame ones, dropping some. The sample contains some 150,000 clones, roughly 90% of which appear only once. This TCR derives from an adult who received the AZD1222 COVID-19 vaccine. This chain uses TRBV5-4 with TRBJ2-5, with 7 bases matching TRBD2. This specimen consisted of peripheral blood, obtained 28 days after the second AZD1222 dose. The CDR3 region has the DNA TGTGCCAGCAGTCCTGGGGGGTCTAGCGGACAAGAGACCCAGTACTTC. It codes for CASSPGGSSGQETQYF.